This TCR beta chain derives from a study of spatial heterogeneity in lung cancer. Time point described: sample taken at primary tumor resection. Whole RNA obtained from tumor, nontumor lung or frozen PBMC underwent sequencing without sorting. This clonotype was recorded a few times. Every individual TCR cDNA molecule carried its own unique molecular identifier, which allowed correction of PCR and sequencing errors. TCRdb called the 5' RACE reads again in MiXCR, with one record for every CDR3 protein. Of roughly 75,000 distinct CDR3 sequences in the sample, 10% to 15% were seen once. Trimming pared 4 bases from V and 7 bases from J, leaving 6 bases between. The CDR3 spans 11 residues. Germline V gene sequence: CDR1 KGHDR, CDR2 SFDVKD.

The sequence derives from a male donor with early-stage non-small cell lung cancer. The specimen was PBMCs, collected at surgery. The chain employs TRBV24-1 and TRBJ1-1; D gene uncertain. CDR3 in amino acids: CATSDSGEAFF. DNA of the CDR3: TGTGCCACCAGTGACTCAGGTGAAGCTTTCTTT.